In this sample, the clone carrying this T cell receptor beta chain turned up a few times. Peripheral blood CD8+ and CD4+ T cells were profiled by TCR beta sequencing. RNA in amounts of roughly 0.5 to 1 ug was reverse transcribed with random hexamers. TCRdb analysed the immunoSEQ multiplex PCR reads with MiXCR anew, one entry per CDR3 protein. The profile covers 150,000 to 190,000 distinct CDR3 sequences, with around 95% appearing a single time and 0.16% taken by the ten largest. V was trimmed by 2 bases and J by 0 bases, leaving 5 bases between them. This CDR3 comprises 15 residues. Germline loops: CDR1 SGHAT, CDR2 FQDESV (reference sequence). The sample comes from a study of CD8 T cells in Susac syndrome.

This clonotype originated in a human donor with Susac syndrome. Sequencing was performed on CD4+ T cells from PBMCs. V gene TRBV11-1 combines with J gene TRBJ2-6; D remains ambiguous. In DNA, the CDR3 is TGTGCCAGCAGCTTATGGAGCTCTGGGGCCAACGTCCTGACTTTC. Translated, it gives CASSLWSSGANVLTF.